The clone carrying this TCR beta chain has only a few counts. These data originate in a study of T cells after yellow fever vaccination. Turning to the study itself: SMART-Seq v4 Ultra Low Input handled preparation of low-cell-number fractions.

CDR1 is SQVTM, CDR2 ANQGSEA, per germline. Trimming removed 3 bases at V and 4 bases at J, with 6 bases between. This CDR3 region has 11 residues. TCRdb redid the calling of the 5' RACE reads with MiXCR, one entry per CDR3 protein. The sample lists some 96,000 distinct CDR3 sequences, 8% to 10% occurring once. General study findings and limits: Though it reached lower strength, the secondary response hit its peak faster, day 5 versus 15.

The J gene is TRBJ1-1, the V gene TRBV29-1; D not resolved. The sequencing used CD8+ T cells not binding an NS4B(214-222) dextramer, sorted from PBMCs, collected more than 14 days after the first yellow fever vaccination. This TCR derives from a man between 18 and 29 years old who received the YFV17D yellow fever vaccine. The CDR3 spells CSVDRSTEAFF. The DNA for the CDR3 is TGCAGCGTTGATCGCAGCACTGAAGCTTTCTTT.